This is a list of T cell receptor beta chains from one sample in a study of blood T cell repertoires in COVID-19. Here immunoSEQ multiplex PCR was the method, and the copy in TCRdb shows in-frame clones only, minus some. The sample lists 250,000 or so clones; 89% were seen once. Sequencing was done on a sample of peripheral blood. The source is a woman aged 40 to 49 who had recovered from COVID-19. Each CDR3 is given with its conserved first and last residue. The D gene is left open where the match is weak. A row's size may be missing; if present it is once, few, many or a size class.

cdr3_nt: TGTGCCAGCAGTACAAAACCACCCTACAATGAGCAGTTCTTC
cdr3_aa: CASSTKPPYNEQFF
d_call: .
v_call: TRBV7-8
j_call: TRBJ2-1
clone_size: .

cdr3_nt: TGTGCCAGCAGCGTAGGGCGGGAGCGCCCCAATGAGCAGTTCTTC
cdr3_aa: CASSVGRERPNEQFF
d_call: TRBD2
v_call: TRBV9
j_call: TRBJ2-1
clone_size: .

cdr3_nt: TGCGCCAGCAGACCCGGAGGAGCTACGGGAAACACCATATATTTT
cdr3_aa: CASRPGGATGNTIYF
d_call: .
v_call: TRBV4-1
j_call: TRBJ1-3
clone_size: .

cdr3_nt: TGTGCCAGCAGCAGGGCACGGGGAAACTACGAGCAGTACTTC
cdr3_aa: CASSRARGNYEQYF
d_call: .
v_call: TRBV21-1
j_call: TRBJ2-7
clone_size: .

cdr3_nt: TGTGCCAGCACCCCAGGGTTAAGCGGCTACACCTTC
cdr3_aa: CASTPGLSGYTF
d_call: .
v_call: TRBV28
j_call: TRBJ1-2
clone_size: .

cdr3_nt: TGTGCCAGCAATGAACCGGGAAAAAACTACGAGCAGTACTTC
cdr3_aa: CASNEPGKNYEQYF
d_call: .
v_call: TRBV2
j_call: TRBJ2-7
clone_size: .

cdr3_nt: TGTGCCAGCAGCTGGGGGACTAGCGGGACGAGGGATACGCAGTATTTT
cdr3_aa: CASSWGTSGTRDTQYF
d_call: TRBD2
v_call: TRBV3-1/TRBV3-2
j_call: TRBJ2-3
clone_size: .

cdr3_nt: TGTGCCTGGTCGCCGCCGTTTAGAGAGACCCAGTACTTC
cdr3_aa: CAWSPPFRETQYF
d_call: .
v_call: TRBV30
j_call: TRBJ2-5
clone_size: .

cdr3_nt: TGTGCCAGCAGTTTCTACCACAGGGAGCCTAATGAAAAACTGTTTTTT
cdr3_aa: CASSFYHREPNEKLFF
d_call: .
v_call: TRBV28
j_call: TRBJ1-4
clone_size: once

cdr3_nt: TGTGCCAGCAGCTTGGCTTTCACGGAGATCTACGAGCAGTACTTC
cdr3_aa: CASSLAFTEIYEQYF
d_call: .
v_call: TRBV5-6
j_call: TRBJ2-7
clone_size: .

cdr3_nt: TGTGCCAGCACCCAAACGACTAGCGGGAAGGTCTATGAGCAGTTCTTC
cdr3_aa: CASTQTTSGKVYEQFF
d_call: TRBD2
v_call: TRBV28
j_call: TRBJ2-1
clone_size: .

cdr3_nt: TGTGCCAGCAGCTTAACTAGCGCGCCAATTCGAAGTGAGCAGTTCTTC
cdr3_aa: CASSLTSAPIRSEQFF
d_call: .
v_call: TRBV7-3
j_call: TRBJ2-1
clone_size: .

cdr3_nt: TGTGCCAGACTTCCTGTCTGGCCAGGGGGGAACACTGAAGCTTTCTTT
cdr3_aa: CARLPVWPGGNTEAFF
d_call: TRBD1
v_call: TRBV5-4
j_call: TRBJ1-1
clone_size: .

cdr3_nt: TGTGCCAGCTCACCGCTGGGGATTGGGGGGGCCAAAAACATTCAGTACTTC
cdr3_aa: CASSPLGIGGAKNIQYF
d_call: .
v_call: TRBV18
j_call: TRBJ2-4
clone_size: .

cdr3_nt: TGTGCCAGCAGCCTAACAGGGGCGGAGGCGGGTCAGCCCCAGCATTTT
cdr3_aa: CASSLTGAEAGQPQHF
d_call: TRBD1
v_call: TRBV2
j_call: TRBJ1-5
clone_size: .

cdr3_nt: TGTGCCAGCAGCTTAACCGGACAGGTCTCCTATAATTCACCCCTCCACTTT
cdr3_aa: CASSLTGQVSYNSPLHF
d_call: TRBD1
v_call: TRBV7-3
j_call: TRBJ1-6
clone_size: few

cdr3_nt: TGTGCCAGCAGCTCTCGACTAGCAGATCAAGAGACCCAGTACTTC
cdr3_aa: CASSSRLADQETQYF
d_call: TRBD2
v_call: TRBV9
j_call: TRBJ2-5
clone_size: .

cdr3_nt: TGTGCCAGTAGTCCGCCCTGGACAGGGTCATTCCCCAATCTTGAGCAGTTCTTC
cdr3_aa: CASSPPWTGSFPNLEQFF
d_call: TRBD1
v_call: TRBV19
j_call: TRBJ2-1
clone_size: .

cdr3_nt: TGTGCCATCAGTGTACCGGGACTAGCGGGAGGGAACGCCTGGGTCTACGAGCAGTACTTC
cdr3_aa: CAISVPGLAGGNAWVYEQYF
d_call: TRBD2
v_call: TRBV10-3
j_call: TRBJ2-7
clone_size: .

cdr3_nt: TGTGCCAGCAGCCCAACTAGCGCTAGGGCCGCAGATACGCAGTATTTT
cdr3_aa: CASSPTSARAADTQYF
d_call: TRBD2
v_call: TRBV7-3
j_call: TRBJ2-3
clone_size: .

cdr3_nt: TGTGCCAGCAGTTACTCCGGGACAGAGAACACTGAAGCTTTCTTT
cdr3_aa: CASSYSGTENTEAFF
d_call: TRBD1
v_call: TRBV6-5
j_call: TRBJ1-1
clone_size: .

cdr3_nt: TGTGCCATCAGTGAGTCGATCAGGGCGGACACTGAAGCTTTCTTT
cdr3_aa: CAISESIRADTEAFF
d_call: .
v_call: TRBV10-3
j_call: TRBJ1-1
clone_size: once

cdr3_nt: TGTGCCAGCTCAAGTGAGGGAACGGGCTATGGCTACACCTTC
cdr3_aa: CASSSEGTGYGYTF
d_call: .
v_call: TRBV18
j_call: TRBJ1-2
clone_size: .

cdr3_nt: TGTGCCACCAGCAGGAAAATCACGGGGACTAGCACAGATACGCAGTATTTT
cdr3_aa: CATSRKITGTSTDTQYF
d_call: .
v_call: TRBV15
j_call: TRBJ2-3
clone_size: .

cdr3_nt: TGTGCCAGCAGCTTAGCGCCGACAGGGGGACTAGGCACCGGGGAGCTGTTTTTT
cdr3_aa: CASSLAPTGGLGTGELFF
d_call: .
v_call: TRBV7-6
j_call: TRBJ2-2
clone_size: once

cdr3_nt: TGCAGCGTTGAATTTTACCGGGGAAGTGAAGCTTTCTTT
cdr3_aa: CSVEFYRGSEAFF
d_call: .
v_call: TRBV29-1
j_call: TRBJ1-1
clone_size: .